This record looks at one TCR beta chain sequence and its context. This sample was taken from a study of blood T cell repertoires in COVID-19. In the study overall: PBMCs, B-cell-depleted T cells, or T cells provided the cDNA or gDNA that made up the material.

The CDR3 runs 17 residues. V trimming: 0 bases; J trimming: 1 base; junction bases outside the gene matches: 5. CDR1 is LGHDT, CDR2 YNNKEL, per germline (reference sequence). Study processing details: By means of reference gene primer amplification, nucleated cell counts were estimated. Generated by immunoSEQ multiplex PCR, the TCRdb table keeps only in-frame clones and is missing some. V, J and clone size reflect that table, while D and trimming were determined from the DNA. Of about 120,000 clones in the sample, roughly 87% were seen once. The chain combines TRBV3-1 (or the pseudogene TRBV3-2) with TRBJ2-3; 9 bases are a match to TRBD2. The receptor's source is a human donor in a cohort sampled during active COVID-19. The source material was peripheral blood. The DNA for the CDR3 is TGTGCCAGCAGCCAAGATTGGCGGACTAGCGGCACAGATACGCAGTATTTT. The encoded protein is CASSQDWRTSGTDTQYF.